This TCR beta chain was captured by sequencing in a study of blood T cell repertoires in COVID-19. Study context: Specimens from acute and convalescent COVID-19 originated in the United States, Italy and Spain. T cells, B-cell-depleted T cells, or PBMCs supplied cDNA or gDNA.

CDR3 length equals 12 residues. Germline lookup yields CDR1 SNHLY and CDR2 FYNNEI. Trimming removed 6 bases at V and 8 bases at J, with 13 bases between. Authors' methods: Researchers report that nucleated cell counts were estimated from reference gene primer amplification. Data came from immunoSEQ multiplex PCR; TCRdb stores just in-frame clones and leaves some out. Clone size and V and J calls were adopted from that table, with D and trimming inferred from the DNA. Found here are some 270,000 clones, 86% of them singletons; the top ten hold about 10%. The source is a man in his forties or fifties with active or convalescent COVID-19. Sequencing used peripheral blood. V gene TRBV2 combines with J gene TRBJ1-2; TRBD1 might be the D (5 bases). The CDR3 here is CASSPGPRGYTF. The DNA for the CDR3 is TGTGCCAGCAGCCCAGGGCCGAGGGGCTACACCTTC. The whole variable domain, remainder taken from reference TRBV2 and TRBJ1-2, is EPEVTQTPSHQVTQMGQEVILRCVPISNHLYFYWYRQILGQKVEFLVSFYNNEISEKSEIFDDQFSVERPDGSNFTLKIRSTKLEDSAMYFCASSPGPRGYTFGSGTRLTVV.